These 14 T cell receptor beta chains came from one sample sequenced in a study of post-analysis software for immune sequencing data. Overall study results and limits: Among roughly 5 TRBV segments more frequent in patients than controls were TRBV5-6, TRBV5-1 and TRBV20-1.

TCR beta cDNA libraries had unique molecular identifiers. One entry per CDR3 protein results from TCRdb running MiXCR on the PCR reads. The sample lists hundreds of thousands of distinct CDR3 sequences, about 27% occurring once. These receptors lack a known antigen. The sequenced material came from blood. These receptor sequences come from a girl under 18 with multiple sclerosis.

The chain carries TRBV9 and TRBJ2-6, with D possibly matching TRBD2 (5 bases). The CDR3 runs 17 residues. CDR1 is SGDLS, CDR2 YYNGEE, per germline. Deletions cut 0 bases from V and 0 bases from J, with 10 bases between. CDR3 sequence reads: CASSVVGRASGANVLTF. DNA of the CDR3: TGTGCCAGCAGCGTAGTCGGGCGGGCCTCTGGGGCCAACGTCCTGACTTTC.

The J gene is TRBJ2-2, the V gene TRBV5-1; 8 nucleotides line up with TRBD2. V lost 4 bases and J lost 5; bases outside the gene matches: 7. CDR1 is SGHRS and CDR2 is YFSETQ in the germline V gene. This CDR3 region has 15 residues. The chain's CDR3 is CASSPGTSRTGELFF. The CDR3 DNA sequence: TGCGCCAGCAGCCCGGGGACTAGTCGTACCGGGGAGCTGTTTTTT. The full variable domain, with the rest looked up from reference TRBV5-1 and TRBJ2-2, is KAGVTQTPRYLIKTRGQQVTLSCSPISGHRSVSWYQQTPGQGLQFLFEYFSETQRNKGNFPGRFSGRQFSNSRSEMNVSTLELGDSALYLCASSPGTSRTGELFFGEGSRLTVL.

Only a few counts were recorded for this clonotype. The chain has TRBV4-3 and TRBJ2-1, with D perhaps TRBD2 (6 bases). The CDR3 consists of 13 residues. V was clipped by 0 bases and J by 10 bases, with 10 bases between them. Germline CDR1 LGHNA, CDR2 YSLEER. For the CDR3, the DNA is TGCGCCAGCAGCCAAGACGGTGCGGGAGAGCAGTTCTTC. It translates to CASSQDGAGEQFF.

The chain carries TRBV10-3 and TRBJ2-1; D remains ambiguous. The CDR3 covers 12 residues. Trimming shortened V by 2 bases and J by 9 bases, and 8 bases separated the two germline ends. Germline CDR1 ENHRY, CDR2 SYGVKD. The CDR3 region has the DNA TGTGCCATCAGTGAGCCCCTAGGTGAGCAGTTCTTC. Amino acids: CAISEPLGEQFF.

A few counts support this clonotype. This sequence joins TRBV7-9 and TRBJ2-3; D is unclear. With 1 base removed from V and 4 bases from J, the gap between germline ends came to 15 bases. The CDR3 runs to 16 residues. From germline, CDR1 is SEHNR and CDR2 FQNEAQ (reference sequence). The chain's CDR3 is CASSLGRLVEADTQYF. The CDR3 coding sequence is TGTGCCAGCAGCTTAGGTCGGCTAGTCGAGGCAGATACGCAGTATTTT.

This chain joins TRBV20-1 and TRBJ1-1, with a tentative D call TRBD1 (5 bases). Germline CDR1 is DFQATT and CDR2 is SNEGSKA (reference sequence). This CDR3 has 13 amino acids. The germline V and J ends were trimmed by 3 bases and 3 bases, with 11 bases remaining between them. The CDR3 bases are TGCAGTGCTAGGAGGGGTTGGGACACTGAAGCTTTCTTT. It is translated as CSARRGWDTEAFF.

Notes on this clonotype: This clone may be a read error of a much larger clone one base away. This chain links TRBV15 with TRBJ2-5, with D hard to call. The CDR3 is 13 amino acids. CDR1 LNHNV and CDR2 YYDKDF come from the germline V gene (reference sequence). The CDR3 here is CTTSRVAGETQYF. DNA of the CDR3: TGTACCACCAGCAGAGTGGCCGGAGAGACCCAGTACTTC.

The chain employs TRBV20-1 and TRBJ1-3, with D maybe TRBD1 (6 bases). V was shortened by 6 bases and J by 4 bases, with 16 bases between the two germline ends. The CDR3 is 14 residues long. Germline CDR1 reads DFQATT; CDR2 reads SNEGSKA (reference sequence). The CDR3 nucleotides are TGCAGTGCCGGGGACCCAGGGGCGGGAAACACCATATATTTT. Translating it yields CSAGDPGAGNTIYF.

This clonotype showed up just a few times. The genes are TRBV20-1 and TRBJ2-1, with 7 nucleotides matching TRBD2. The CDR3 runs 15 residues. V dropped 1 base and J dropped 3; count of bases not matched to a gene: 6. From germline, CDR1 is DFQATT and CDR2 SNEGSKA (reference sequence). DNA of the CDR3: TGCAGTGCTAGAGGAGGGGCTAGCGGCTACAATGAGCAGTTCTTC. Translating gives CSARGGASGYNEQFF.

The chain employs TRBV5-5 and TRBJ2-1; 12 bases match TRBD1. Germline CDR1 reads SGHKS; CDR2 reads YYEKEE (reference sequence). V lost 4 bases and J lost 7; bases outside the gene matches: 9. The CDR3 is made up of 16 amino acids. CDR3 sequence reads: CASSHTGTGGSNEQFF. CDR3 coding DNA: TGTGCCAGCAGCCACACCGGGACAGGGGGCTCGAATGAGCAGTTCTTC.

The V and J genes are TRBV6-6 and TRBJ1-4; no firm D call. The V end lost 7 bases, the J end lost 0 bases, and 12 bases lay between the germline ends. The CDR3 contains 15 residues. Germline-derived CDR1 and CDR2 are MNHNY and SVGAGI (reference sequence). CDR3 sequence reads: CASIQTATTNEKLFF. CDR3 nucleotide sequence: TGTGCCAGCATCCAGACGGCTACAACTAATGAAAAACTGTTTTTT.

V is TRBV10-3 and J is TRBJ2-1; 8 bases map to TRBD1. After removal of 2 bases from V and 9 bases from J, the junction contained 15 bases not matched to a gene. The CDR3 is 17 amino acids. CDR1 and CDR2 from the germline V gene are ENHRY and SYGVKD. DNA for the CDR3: TGTGCCATCAGTGAGACCTCCGGCGGACAGGGAGCGGGTGAGCAGTTCTTC. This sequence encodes CAISETSGGQGAGEQFF.

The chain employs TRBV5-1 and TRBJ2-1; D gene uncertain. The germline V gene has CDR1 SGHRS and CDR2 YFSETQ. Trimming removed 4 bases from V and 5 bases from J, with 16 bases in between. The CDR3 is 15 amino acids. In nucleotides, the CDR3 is TGCGCCAGCAGCCAAGTGAATGCGGAAAACAATGAGCAGTTCTTC. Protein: CASSQVNAENNEQFF.

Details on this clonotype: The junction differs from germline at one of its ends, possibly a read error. The CDR3 sequence is CASSPAGISSTDTRYF. The CDR3, as DNA: TGTGCCAGCAGCCCGGCCGGCATAAGTAGCACAGATACGCGGTATTTT. The genes are TRBV3-1 and TRBJ2-3; D call uncertain. The CDR3 spans 16 residues. The germline V gene encodes CDR1 LGHDT and CDR2 YNNKEL (reference sequence).